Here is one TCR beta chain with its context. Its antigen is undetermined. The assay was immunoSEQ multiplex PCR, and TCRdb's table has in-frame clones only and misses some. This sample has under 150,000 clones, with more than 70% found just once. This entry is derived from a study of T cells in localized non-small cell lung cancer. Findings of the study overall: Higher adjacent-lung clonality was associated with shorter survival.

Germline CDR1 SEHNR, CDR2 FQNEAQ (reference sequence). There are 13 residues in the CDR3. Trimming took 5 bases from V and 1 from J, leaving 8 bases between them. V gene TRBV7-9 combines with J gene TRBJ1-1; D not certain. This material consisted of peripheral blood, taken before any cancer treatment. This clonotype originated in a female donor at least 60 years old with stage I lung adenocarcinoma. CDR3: CASSQRGNTEAFF. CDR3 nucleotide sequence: TGTGCCAGCAGCCAACGGGGGAACACTGAAGCTTTCTTT.